A selection of T cell receptor beta chains follows, all from one sample in a study of vaccination and CD4 T cells after COVID-19. TCRdb fed the PCR reads into MiXCR, producing one record per CDR3 protein. Among more than 10,000 distinct CDR3 sequences listed, about 46% were seen once. These receptors' antigens are unknown. The specimen sequenced was CD4+ T cells from blood, cultured in vitro. The receptors were gathered from a human donor who had recovered from COVID-19. The CDR3 runs from the conserved cysteine through the conserved F or W. A D gene is named only where the DNA matches it firmly. Not all rows give a size; the values are once, few, many and, for expanded clones, a class.

J,size,V,D,CDR3,DNA
TRBJ1-1,-,TRBV6-5,-,CASSFRGTEAFF,TGTGCCAGCAGTTTTCGGGGGACTGAAGCTTTCTTT
TRBJ2-3,-,TRBV27,TRBD1,CASSQRDRTTDTQYF,TGTGCCAGCAGTCAACGGGACAGAACGACAGATACGCAGTATTTT
TRBJ1-1,-,TRBV4-3,-,CASSHPGTHTEAFF,TGCGCCAGCAGCCACCCCGGGACACACACTGAAGCTTTCTTT
TRBJ1-2,-,TRBV6-2/TRBV6-3,-,CASTSTRAGDYGYTF,TGTGCCAGCACCTCTACGCGGGCAGGCGACTATGGCTACACCTTC
TRBJ2-1,few,TRBV27,-,CASSLTPWDRDLTYNEQFF,TGTGCCAGCAGTTTAACCCCGTGGGACCGGGACTTGACCTACAATGAGCAGTTCTTC
TRBJ1-1,-,TRBV12-3/TRBV12-4,TRBD1,CASTQGGGNTEAFF,TGTGCCAGCACCCAGGGGGGAGGTAACACTGAAGCTTTCTTT
TRBJ2-7,-,TRBV20-1,TRBD1,CSARPGTDYEQYF,TGCAGTGCTAGGCCGGGGACAGACTACGAGCAGTACTTC
TRBJ2-5,-,TRBV7-9,TRBD2,CASSLASGGEETQYF,TGTGCCAGCAGCTTAGCGTCGGGGGGGGAAGAGACCCAGTACTTC
TRBJ1-1,few,TRBV20-1,-,CSVTDSRNTEAFF,TGCAGTGTTACCGACAGCCGTAACACTGAAGCTTTCTTT
TRBJ2-1,-,TRBV7-2,-,CASSPRGVSYNEQFF,TGTGCCAGCAGCCCCCGAGGGGTCTCCTACAATGAGCAGTTCTTC
TRBJ1-1,-,TRBV6-1,-,CASSDSGWSEAFF,TGTGCCAGCAGTGATTCGGGGTGGTCTGAAGCTTTCTTT
TRBJ1-4,medium-sized,TRBV18,-,CASSPGRAGNEKLFF,TGTGCCAGCTCACCCGGAAGGGCCGGTAATGAAAAACTGTTTTTT
TRBJ2-2,-,TRBV12-3/TRBV12-4,TRBD2,CASSSGLAGELFF,TGTGCCAGCAGCTCCGGACTAGCCGGGGAGCTGTTTTTT
TRBJ2-6,-,TRBV6-1,-,CASRGLTGLDSGANALTF,TGTGCCAGCAGAGGGTTGACAGGTTTAGATTCTGGGGCCAACGCCCTGACTTTC
TRBJ2-6,medium-sized,TRBV7-9,-,CASSSFRGANVLTF,TGTGCCAGCAGCTCGTTTCGGGGGGCCAACGTCCTGACTTTC
TRBJ2-3,-,TRBV4-1,-,CASSRTSSVFSTDTQYF,TGCGCCAGCAGCCGTACTAGCTCGGTTTTTAGCACAGATACGCAGTATTTT
TRBJ2-1,few,TRBV5-1,TRBD1,CASSLTGYNEQFF,TGCGCCAGCAGTTTGACAGGGTACAATGAGCAGTTCTTC
TRBJ2-5,few,TRBV2,-,CASSGPIAETQYF,TGTGCCAGCAGTGGCCCCATTGCGGAGACCCAGTACTTC
TRBJ1-2,-,TRBV5-6,-,CASSFRGLQGYTF,TGTGCCAGCAGCTTTAGGGGACTTCAGGGCTACACCTTC
TRBJ2-7,-,TRBV12-3/TRBV12-4,-,CASKMRGGLIGLGEQYF,TGTGCCAGCAAAATGAGAGGGGGACTAATAGGCCTAGGGGAGCAGTACTTC
TRBJ2-3,few,TRBV7-9,TRBD2,CASRPPRTSGGNRTDTQYF,TGTGCCAGCAGACCACCGAGGACTAGCGGGGGTAACCGAACAGATACGCAGTATTTT
TRBJ1-2,-,TRBV6-1,-,CASSERGWGTNYGYTF,TGTGCCAGCAGTGAAAGGGGGTGGGGAACTAACTATGGCTACACCTTC
TRBJ2-5,few,TRBV20-1,TRBD2,CSAKGTGGPQTQYF,TGCAGTGCCAAAGGGACGGGGGGGCCGCAGACCCAGTACTTC
TRBJ1-2,-,TRBV19,TRBD1,CASSRDRGNYGYTF,TGTGCCAGTAGTAGGGACAGGGGGAACTATGGCTACACCTTC
TRBJ1-4,-,TRBV5-1,TRBD1,CASSPGGIGEKLFF,TGCGCCAGCAGCCCAGGGGGGATTGGAGAAAAACTGTTTTTT
TRBJ2-7,-,TRBV7-2,TRBD2,CASTKGPGGAEQYF,TGTGCCAGCACCAAGGGTCCGGGGGGGGCCGAGCAGTACTTC
TRBJ2-2,few,TRBV6-1,TRBD1,CASDLRGQTGELFF,TGTGCCAGTGACCTCAGGGGGCAAACCGGGGAGCTGTTTTTT
TRBJ2-7,-,TRBV6-1,-,CASSPSRGPAYEQYF,TGTGCCAGCAGTCCAAGCAGGGGCCCTGCTTACGAGCAGTACTTC
TRBJ2-7,-,TRBV12-3/TRBV12-4,TRBD2,CASSPGTSGGRWGLEQYF,TGTGCCAGCAGTCCCGGGACTAGCGGGGGCCGTTGGGGCCTCGAGCAGTACTTC
TRBJ1-3,few,TRBV6-5,-,CASSYNRAYSGNTIYF,TGTGCCAGCAGTTACAACAGGGCATACTCTGGAAACACCATATATTTT
TRBJ2-5,few,TRBV18,TRBD2,CASSPPLSGLAGEETQYF,TGTGCCAGCTCACCACCTCTATCGGGACTAGCGGGGGAAGAGACCCAGTACTTC
TRBJ2-3,-,TRBV20-1,TRBD2,CSAREPSGLTDTQYF,TGCAGTGCTAGAGAACCTAGCGGGCTCACAGATACGCAGTATTTT
TRBJ1-1,-,TRBV11-2,-,CASRPIQGRSPEAFF,TGTGCCAGCAGGCCGATCCAGGGGAGATCTCCTGAAGCTTTCTTT
TRBJ2-1,-,TRBV20-1,TRBD2,CSAVTSGGAPSYNEQFF,TGCAGTGCCGTGACTAGCGGGGGGGCCCCCTCCTACAATGAGCAGTTCTTC
TRBJ2-2,few,TRBV7-9,TRBD2,CASSLGLAATGELFF,TGTGCCAGCAGCTTAGGACTAGCGGCCACCGGGGAGCTGTTTTTT
TRBJ1-3,-,TRBV20-1,TRBD1,CSARDQGAFSGNTIYF,TGCAGTGCTAGGGACCAGGGGGCTTTTTCTGGAAACACCATATATTTT
TRBJ1-2,-,TRBV29-1,-,CSALLLEGYGYTF,TGCAGCGCACTACTGCTGGAGGGCTATGGCTACACCTTC
TRBJ2-5,-,TRBV5-1,TRBD2,CASSSQRGRVETQYF,TGCGCCAGCAGCTCGCAGCGGGGACGGGTAGAGACCCAGTACTTC
TRBJ2-5,-,TRBV2,TRBD1,CASSLTGGQETQYF,TGTGCCAGCAGTCTTACAGGGGGCCAAGAGACCCAGTACTTC
TRBJ1-6,-,TRBV20-1,-,CSAPVGGGLSPSSYNSPLHF,TGCAGTGCACCCGTAGGGGGGGGCCTATCCCCCAGCTCCTATAATTCACCCCTCCACTTT
TRBJ2-7,few,TRBV21-1,-,CASGKGGQGAYEQYF,TGTGCCAGCGGCAAGGGAGGACAGGGGGCCTACGAGCAGTACTTC
TRBJ2-4,-,TRBV24-1,-,CATSELYIGGTKNIQYF,TGTGCCACCAGTGAGCTGTATATCGGGGGTACCAAAAACATTCAGTACTTC
TRBJ1-6,-,TRBV6-5,-,CASSYSLNYNSPLHF,TGTGCCAGCAGTTACTCACTGAACTATAATTCACCCCTCCACTTT
TRBJ2-5,-,TRBV6-1,TRBD2,CASRASGDPRETQYF,TGTGCCAGCAGGGCTAGCGGGGACCCCCGGGAGACCCAGTACTTC
TRBJ1-6,-,TRBV2,-,CASSEVPTPLHF,TGTGCCAGCAGTGAAGTCCCAACACCCCTCCACTTT